This TCR beta chain came from a study of blood T cell repertoires in COVID-19 (TCRdb year 2020). Turning to the overall study: Collaborator samples came from the United States, Italy and Spain and covered acute and convalescent phases of COVID-19. The prospective study material was composed of cDNA or gDNA derived from T cells, B-cell-depleted T cells, or PBMCs. The dataset comprised deeply sampled blood TCRbeta repertoires from subjects exposed to, actively infected with, or recovered from COVID-19. The repertoires were made available in a free public database intended to serve as a resource for research on the immune response to SARS-CoV-2. The samples were drawn from two sources: the first 160 participants of the ongoing ImmuneRACE study, and 1,000 to 1,500 subjects contributed by 6 global collaborators. A de-identified subject ID, COVID-19 status, age in years and sex were almost always included in the sample metadata. Where HLA class I and class II types were available, the types were taken from metadata supplied by the sample provider, not from assay-based typing. The full study reports these points: The quantity of clinical and demographic metadata differed by source and by participant and was supplied without curation.

Based on the germline V gene, the CDR1 and CDR2 sequences are WSHSY and SAAADI. Its CDR3 holds 15 amino acids, cysteine through phenylalanine. The read is trimmed to its CDR3 DNA, 45 bases read in frame from base 1. Trimming leaves V shorter by 3 bases and J shorter by 4 bases, with the junction holding 4 bases beyond the gene matches. Note on this clone: The antigen this receptor binds is unknown. The input lacks base qualities; no much larger clone sits a single base away.

The immunoSEQ Assay, a bias-controlled multiplex PCR, was used to amplify TCRbeta CDR3 regions from genomic DNA. As for the authors' bioinformatics: Within the assay, amplification of reference gene primers was used to estimate how many nucleated cells each sample contained. To quantify the absolute abundance of each unique TCRbeta CDR3 rearrangement, sequence reads were collapsed and filtered. For each sample, productive Simpson clonality was calculated as the square root of Simpson's diversity index over productive rearrangements. The source is immuneACCESS, and TCRdb retained only in-frame sequences with V and J called. Part of the clones is not carried over; for the studies checked, unresolved V genes explain less than half of this, and the remainder is unexplained. The D gene and trimming were derived from the DNA, and the V and J assignments and clone size from that table. Present in this sample are under 65,000 clones, around four fifths of which were seen just once. The top ten constitute 5.8% of the sample.

In the prospective study, participants were about 18 to 95 years old, resided in under 30 geographic areas of the United States, and were enrolled through a virtual design. To assign participants to cohorts, the prospective study relied on clinical history that participants themselves reported in a screening survey and a study questionnaire. In the prospective study, whole blood, serum and a nasopharyngeal or oropharyngeal swab were collected from each participant by mobile phlebotomists. Additional blood draws and questionnaires over an approximately two-month period could optionally be provided by prospective study participants. Before DNA extraction, blood samples from the prospective study were shipped at room temperature or frozen.

This sequence uses TRBV10-2 and TRBJ2-5; 11 bases in the middle match TRBD2. The sequenced sample was PBMCs or T cells enriched from blood (not recorded which). The source is a woman between 45 and 65 years old with acute COVID-19. The DNA sequence follows: TGCGCCAGCAGTGATAGCGGGGGGGCCCGAGAGACCCAGTACTTC. This codes for CASSDSGGARETQYF.